Shown below are 23 T cell receptor beta chains from a single sample sequenced in a study of blood T cell repertoires in COVID-19 (dated by TCRdb to 2020 to 2021). Library construction relied on the immunoSEQ multiplex PCR assay. TCRdb mirrors the immuneACCESS table, restricted to in-frame sequences. Some clones are absent from its copies; in checked studies, under half trace to an unresolved V gene, and the reason for the others is unknown. The sample table holds under 85,000 clones, of which roughly 90% were seen once. Of the sample, roughly 15% falls within the top ten clones. Sequencing was performed on peripheral blood. The receptors derive from a man older than 75 in a cohort sampled during active COVID-19.

The chain couples TRBV6-5 to TRBJ2-5; 11 bases are shared with TRBD1. The CDR3 loop spans 14 amino acids. V dropped 7 bases and J dropped 5; count of bases not matched to a gene: 6. Germline loops: CDR1 MNHEY, CDR2 SVGAGI. The CDR3 sequence: CASNGDRGMETQYF. The CDR3 nucleotides are TGTGCCAGCAACGGGGACAGGGGGATGGAGACCCAGTACTTC.

There are a few counts of this clone. The chain joins TRBV27 to TRBJ2-3, with 8 nucleotides matching TRBD1. CDR1 and CDR2 from the germline V gene are MNHEY and SMNVEV (reference sequence). CDR3 length equals 13 residues. Trimming at V came to 5 bases and at J to 6 bases, leaving 4 bases not matched to a gene. This CDR3 is CASSATGADTQYF. CDR3 DNA sequence: TGTGCCAGCAGTGCGACAGGGGCGGATACGCAGTATTTT.

The V gene is TRBV3-1 (or the pseudogene TRBV3-2), the J gene TRBJ2-1, with 8 bases matching TRBD1. This CDR3 comprises 12 residues. Germline CDR1 is LGHDT and CDR2 is YNNKEL (reference sequence). V shed 4 bases, J shed 11 bases, and the junction held 4 bases outside the gene matches. The CDR3 DNA reads as TGTGCCAGCAGCCCGACAGGGGAGAAGCAGTTCTTC. Translating it yields CASSPTGEKQFF.

This clone was seen a single time. The chain couples TRBV5-8 to TRBJ1-4; possible D gene TRBD1, 6 bases. This CDR3 comprises 14 residues. V lost 8 bases and J lost 7, with 18 bases in between. Germline V CDR1 and CDR2: SGHTS, YDEGEE. CDR3 in DNA: TGTGCCAGTCCACAGGGTAGGAGCGGTGAAAAACTGTTTTTT. Its protein is CASPQGRSGEKLFF.

V gene TRBV6-4 combines with J gene TRBJ2-5; no reliable D call. The V and J ends lost 3 bases and 4 bases respectively, with 9 bases between them. There are 13 residues in the CDR3. CDR1 MRHNA and CDR2 SNTAGT come from the germline V gene. CDR3 nucleotides: TGTGCCAGCAGTGAGGTACTTGGAGAGACCCAGTACTTC. Amino acids: CASSEVLGETQYF.

The chain links TRBV3-1 (or the pseudogene TRBV3-2) to TRBJ1-6; a weak D match, TRBD1 (5 bases). This CDR3 region has 12 residues. Trimming shortened V by 4 bases and J by 14 bases, and 12 bases separated the two germline ends. Germline V gene sequence: CDR1 LGHDT, CDR2 YNNKEL (reference sequence). The CDR3 spells CASSPGRGALHF. DNA for the CDR3: TGTGCCAGCAGCCCAGGGCGGGGGGCCCTCCACTTT.

CDR3 region: CASSLANRNTEAFF. As DNA, the CDR3 is TGCGCCAGCAGCTTGGCCAATAGGAACACTGAAGCTTTCTTT. This chain uses TRBV5-1 with TRBJ1-1; no reliable D call. The CDR3 totals 14 residues. CDR1 SGHRS and CDR2 YFSETQ come from the germline V gene. Trimming cost V 0 bases and J 1 base, with 7 bases left between them. Variable domain in full (rest from reference TRBV5-1 and TRBJ1-1): KAGVTQTPRYLIKTRGQQVTLSCSPISGHRSVSWYQQTPGQGLQFLFEYFSETQRNKGNFPGRFSGRQFSNSRSEMNVSTLELGDSALYLCASSLANRNTEAFFGQGTRLTVV.

The chain is built from TRBV6-2 or TRBV6-3 and TRBJ1-2; the match to TRBD1 covers 8 bases. V lost 5 bases and J lost 8; bases outside the gene matches: 10. Germline loops: CDR1 MNHEY, CDR2 SVGEGT. The CDR3 is 14 amino acids. The CDR3 sequence is CASSTSTGAGGYTF. In DNA, the CDR3 is TGTGCCAGCAGTACCTCGACAGGGGCTGGCGGCTACACCTTC.

The genes are TRBV7-3 and TRBJ2-3; 12 bases are a match to TRBD1. With V trimmed by 2 bases and J by 1 base, 1 base remained unmatched. CDR1 and CDR2 from the germline V gene are SGHTA and FQGTGA. There are 16 residues in the CDR3. The CDR3 is CASSLGDRGRTDTQYF. Written as DNA, the CDR3 is TGTGCCAGCAGCTTAGGGGACAGGGGGCGCACAGATACGCAGTATTTT.

The chain links TRBV24-1 to TRBJ1-1; 10 bases fit TRBD1. Trimming took 7 bases from V and 5 from J; bases not matched to a gene: 3. Germline lookup yields CDR1 KGHDR and CDR2 SFDVKD. The CDR3 has 13 amino acids. CDR3: CATRGTGETEAFF. DNA of the CDR3: TGTGCCACCAGAGGGACAGGGGAGACTGAAGCTTTCTTT.

J is TRBJ1-4 and V is TRBV27, with no clear D. CDR3 length: 13 residues. The germline V gene has CDR1 MNHEY and CDR2 SMNVEV (reference sequence). V gave up 7 bases and J gave up 8 bases, with 14 bases separating them. Here the CDR3 reads CASKTGSGEKLFF. The CDR3 bases are TGTGCCAGCAAAACTGGGTCGGGGGAAAAACTGTTTTTT.

The chain recombines TRBV24-1 with TRBJ2-5, with 8 nucleotides matching TRBD1. The germline V gene has CDR1 KGHDR and CDR2 SFDVKD. J gave up 5 bases and V 5 bases, and 6 bases lay outside the gene matches. CDR3 size: 14 residues. The CDR3 spells CATSAGGKRETQYF. The DNA for the CDR3 is TGTGCCACCAGTGCAGGGGGCAAACGGGAGACCCAGTACTTC.

The count of this clone is one. The rearrangement uses TRBV23-1 and TRBJ2-3, with a weak D call TRBD1 (6 bases). TRBV23-1 qualifies as an ORF whose function is uncertain. V dropped 2 bases and J dropped 6 bases, with 21 bases sitting between them. The CDR3 is made up of 17 amino acids. CDR3 DNA: TGCGCCAGCAGTCAAGACACCGGGACACGGAGATCCGATACGCAGTATTTT. Its translation is CASSQDTGTRRSDTQYF.

This chain connects TRBV12-5 to TRBJ2-5; 9 bases are shared with TRBD2. V trimming: 5 bases; J trimming: 1 base; junction bases outside the gene matches: 8. In germline, CDR1 is LGHNT, CDR2 FRNRAP. The CDR3 has 16 amino acids. CDR3 DNA: TGTGCTAGTGGTCCCGGTAGCGGGGGTACCCAAGAGACCCAGTACTTC. Translated, it gives CASGPGSGGTQETQYF. The full variable domain, with the rest looked up from reference TRBV12-5 and TRBJ2-5, is DARVTQTPRHKVTEMGQEVTMRCQPILGHNTVFWYRQTMMQGLELLAYFRNRAPLDDSGMPKDRFSAEMPDATLATLKIQPSEPRDSAVYFCASGPGSGGTQETQYFGPGTRLLVL.

The genes are TRBV9 and TRBJ1-3; D ambiguous. CDR1 SGDLS and CDR2 YYNGEE come from the germline V gene. The V gene lost 3 bases and the J gene lost 2 bases, with 9 bases spanning the gap. This CDR3 spans 14 amino acids. The CDR3 nucleotides read TGTGCCAGCAGCGGAGAGGCAACTGGAAACACCATATATTTT. Translating gives CASSGEATGNTIYF.

The gene calls are TRBV27 and TRBJ2-7; 9 nucleotides agree with TRBD2. Trimming removed 4 bases from V and 0 bases from J; junction bases left unmatched: 4. The CDR3 runs to 15 residues. The germline gives CDR1 MNHEY, CDR2 SMNVEV (reference sequence). The CDR3 reads CASSSVSGSSYEQYV. The CDR3 coding sequence is TGTGCCAGCAGTTCTGTTAGCGGGAGCTCCTACGAGCAGTACGTC.

This clone has just one count. V is TRBV27 and J is TRBJ1-6, with 7 bases lining up with TRBD1. Germline V gives CDR1 MNHEY, CDR2 SMNVEV (reference sequence). This CDR3 has 16 residues. Losses at the gene ends were 2 bases for V and 7 bases for J; bases not matched to a gene: 8. CDR3 protein: CASSLKGQGVNSPLHF. CDR3 DNA: TGTGCCAGCAGTTTAAAGGGCCAGGGGGTCAATTCACCCCTCCACTTT.

This chain connects TRBV3-1 (or the pseudogene TRBV3-2) to TRBJ1-1; 8 positions match TRBD1. The CDR3 covers 14 residues. After removal of 1 base from V and 7 bases from J, the junction contained 5 bases not matched to a gene. CDR1 and CDR2 from the germline V gene are LGHDT and YNNKEL (reference sequence). The CDR3 spells CASSQGDRLIEAFF. In DNA, the CDR3 is TGTGCCAGCAGCCAAGGGGACAGGTTAATTGAAGCTTTCTTT.

The chain combines TRBV2 with TRBJ2-3; the match to TRBD1 covers 8 bases. V lost 5 bases to trimming and J lost 1 base; unmatched junction nucleotides: 11. CDR3 size: 17 residues. Germline V gives CDR1 SNHLY, CDR2 FYNNEI. The CDR3, as DNA: TGTGCCAGCAGTAGGACAGGGACGCTCGGTGGCACAGATACGCAGTATTTT. As protein: CASSRTGTLGGTDTQYF.

The chain is built from TRBV19 and TRBJ1-2, with 12 nucleotides matching TRBD1. The CDR3 loop spans 19 amino acids. CDR1 is LNHDA, CDR2 SQIVND, per germline (reference sequence). The trim removed 4 bases at V and 3 bases at J, leaving 15 bases unmatched. CDR3: CASSTRDRGRPLGYYGYTF. CDR3 in DNA: TGTGCCAGTAGTACCCGGGACAGGGGGCGCCCCCTAGGCTACTATGGCTACACCTTC.

This clone was seen just once. The genes are TRBV4-2 and TRBJ2-1; 9 bases are a match to TRBD1. V shed 4 bases and J 2 bases; nucleotides not matched to a gene: 6. CDR1 LGHNA and CDR2 YNFKEQ come from the germline V gene. CDR3 length: 16 residues. The CDR3 loop is CASSPLDRGAYNEQFF. The CDR3 DNA sequence: TGTGCCAGCAGCCCCCTGGACAGGGGCGCCTACAATGAGCAGTTCTTC.

The CDR3 DNA reads TGTGCCAGCAGTGATCCCCTGGGGGGGGGCTCTGATACGCAGTATTTT. Translated: CASSDPLGGGSDTQYF. V gene TRBV2 combines with J gene TRBJ2-3; a weak D match, TRBD2 (7 bases). This CDR3 has 16 residues. V dropped 3 bases and J dropped 6 bases, with 19 bases sitting between them. In germline, CDR1 is SNHLY, CDR2 FYNNEI. Combining the CDR3 with reference TRBV2 and TRBJ2-3 gives the whole variable domain EPEVTQTPSHQVTQMGQEVILRCVPISNHLYFYWYRQILGQKVEFLVSFYNNEISEKSEIFDDQFSVERPDGSNFTLKIRSTKLEDSAMYFCASSDPLGGGSDTQYFGPGTRLTVL.

The V and J genes are TRBV7-9 and TRBJ1-1; 7 nucleotides match TRBD1. With 5 bases clipped from V and 1 base from J, the junction kept 7 bases outside the gene matches. Germline CDR1 reads SEHNR; CDR2 reads FQNEAQ (reference sequence). The CDR3 covers 15 residues. CDR3 nucleotides: TGTGCCAGCAGCCTGGGACAGCAAAGGAACACTGAAGCTTTCTTT. It is translated as CASSLGQQRNTEAFF.